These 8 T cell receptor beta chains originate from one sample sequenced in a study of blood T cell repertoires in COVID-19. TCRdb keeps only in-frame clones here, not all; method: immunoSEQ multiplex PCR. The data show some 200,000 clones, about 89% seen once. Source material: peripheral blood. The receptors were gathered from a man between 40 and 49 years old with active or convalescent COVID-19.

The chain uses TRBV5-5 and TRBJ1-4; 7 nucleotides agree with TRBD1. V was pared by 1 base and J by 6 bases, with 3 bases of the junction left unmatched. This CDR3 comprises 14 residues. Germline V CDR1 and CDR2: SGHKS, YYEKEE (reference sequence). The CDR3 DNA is TGTGCCAGCAGCTTGCCAGGGGGATATGAAAAACTGTTTTTT. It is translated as CASSLPGGYEKLFF.

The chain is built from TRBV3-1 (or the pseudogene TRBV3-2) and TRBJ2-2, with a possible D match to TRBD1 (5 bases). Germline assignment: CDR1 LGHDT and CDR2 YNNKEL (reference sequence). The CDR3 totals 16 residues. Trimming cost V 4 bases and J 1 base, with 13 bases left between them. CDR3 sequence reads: CASSPRGFGNTGELFF. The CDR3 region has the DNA TGTGCCAGCAGCCCTAGGGGTTTTGGGAACACCGGGGAGCTGTTTTTT.

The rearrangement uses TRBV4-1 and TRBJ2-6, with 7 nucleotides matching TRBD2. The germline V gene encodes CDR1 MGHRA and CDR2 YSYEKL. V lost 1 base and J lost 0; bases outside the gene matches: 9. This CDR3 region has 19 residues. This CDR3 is CASSQAPGGYGSGANVLTF. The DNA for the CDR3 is TGCGCCAGCAGCCAAGCCCCGGGGGGTTACGGCTCTGGGGCCAACGTCCTGACTTTC.

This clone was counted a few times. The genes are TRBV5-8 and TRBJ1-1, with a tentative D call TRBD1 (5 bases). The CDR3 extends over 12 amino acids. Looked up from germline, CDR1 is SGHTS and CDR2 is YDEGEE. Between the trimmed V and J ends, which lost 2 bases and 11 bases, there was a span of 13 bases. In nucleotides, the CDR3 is TGTGCCAGCAGCTTTAGGGGATTGGATGCTTTCTTT. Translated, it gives CASSFRGLDAFF.

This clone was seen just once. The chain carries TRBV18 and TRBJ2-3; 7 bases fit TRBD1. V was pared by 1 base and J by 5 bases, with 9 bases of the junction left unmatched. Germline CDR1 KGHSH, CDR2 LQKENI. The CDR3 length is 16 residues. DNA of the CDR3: TGTGCCAGCTCACCACGGGTGACAGGGTACGGAGATACGCAGTATTTT. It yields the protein CASSPRVTGYGDTQYF.

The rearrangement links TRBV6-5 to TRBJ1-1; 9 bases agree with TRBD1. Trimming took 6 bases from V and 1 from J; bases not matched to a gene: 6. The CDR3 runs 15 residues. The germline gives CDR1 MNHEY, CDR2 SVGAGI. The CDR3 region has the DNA TGTGCCAGCAGCCCAGGGGACAGGGAGAACACTGAAGCTTTCTTT. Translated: CASSPGDRENTEAFF.

The DNA of the CDR3 is TGTGCCAGCAGCTTAAGCAGGGGCACTGAAGCTTTCTTT. As protein: CASSLSRGTEAFF. V usage is TRBV7-3 and J usage is TRBJ1-1; perhaps TRBD1 as D (6 bases). Germline V gives CDR1 SGHTA, CDR2 FQGTGA. The CDR3 has 13 residues. The V end lost 1 base, the J end lost 4 bases, and 7 bases lay between the germline ends.

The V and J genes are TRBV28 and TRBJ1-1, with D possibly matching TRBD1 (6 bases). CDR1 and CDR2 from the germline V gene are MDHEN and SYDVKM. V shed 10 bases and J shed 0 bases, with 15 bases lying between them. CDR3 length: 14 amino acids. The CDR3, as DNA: TGTGCCATCCAAGGGGGGGCCCTGAACACTGAAGCTTTCTTT. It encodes CAIQGGALNTEAFF.